This TCR beta chain was recovered during a study of blood T cell repertoires in COVID-19. Germline lookup yields CDR1 SGHRS and CDR2 YFSETQ. The CDR3 runs to 15 residues. With 2 bases removed from V and 1 base from J, the gap between germline ends came to 13 bases. As originally analysed: Estimated nucleated cell counts came from reference gene primer amplification. Assay used: immunoSEQ multiplex PCR; TCRdb lists only in-frame clones, some missing. The DNA gave D and trimming, while V, J and clone size come from that table. The sample lists about 300,000 clones, about nine tenths occurring once. This TCR derives from a man aged 25-40 years who had recovered from COVID-19. The chain combines TRBV5-1 with TRBJ2-7, with D possibly matching TRBD1 (5 bases). The sequenced sample was PBMCs or T cells enriched from blood (not recorded which). The CDR3 loop is CASSFRERGSYEQYF. The DNA for the CDR3 is TGCGCCAGCAGCTTTAGGGAAAGGGGATCCTACGAGCAGTACTTC. The full variable domain, its missing parts supplied by reference TRBV5-1 and TRBJ2-7, is KAGVTQTPRYLIKTRGQQVTLSCSPISGHRSVSWYQQTPGQGLQFLFEYFSETQRNKGNFPGRFSGRQFSNSRSEMNVSTLELGDSALYLCASSFRERGSYEQYFGPGTRLTVT.